Listed below are T cell receptor beta chains from one sample, sequenced in a study of Graves' ophthalmopathy and Graves' hyperthyroidism. TCRdb processed the multiplex PCR reads anew with MiXCR; each CDR3 protein has one entry. The sample lists hundreds of thousands of distinct CDR3 sequences, approximately 21% occurring once. Sequenced sample: peripheral blood. The receptors were gathered from a young woman with stable Graves' hyperthyroidism. Some clones in this sample may be carry-over from other donors' samples. The CDR3 runs from the conserved cysteine through the conserved F or W. A D gene is named only where the DNA matches it firmly. Some rows mark clone size as missing; the rest say once, few, many or name a class of expanded clone.

J gene,V gene,D gene,clone size,CDR3 protein,CDR3 DNA
TRBJ1-2,TRBV12-3/TRBV12-4,.,many,CASSQEGGRGYTF,TGTGCCAGCAGCCAAGAGGGGGGACGTGGCTACACCTTC
TRBJ2-5,TRBV7-3,TRBD2,many,CASSSGGQETQYF,TGTGCCAGCAGCTCCGGGGGGCAAGAGACCCAGTACTTC
TRBJ2-7,TRBV28,.,.,CASRDGIYEQYF,TGTGCCAGCAGAGACGGGATCTACGAGCAGTACTTC
TRBJ2-5,TRBV7-2,TRBD2,.,CAIRSGTGGPWETQYF,TGTGCGATCCGATCGGGAACGGGAGGGCCTTGGGAGACCCAGTACTTC
TRBJ1-2,TRBV5-1,.,.,CASSLEYAGRGYTF,TGCGCCAGCAGCTTGGAGTATGCAGGTCGGGGCTACACCTTC
TRBJ1-2,TRBV9,.,few,CASSVRVEGYTF,TGTGCCAGCAGCGTTCGGGTCGAAGGCTACACCTTC
TRBJ1-1,TRBV28,.,many,CATRGLSTEAFF,TGTGCCACGAGAGGGTTGAGCACTGAAGCTTTCTTT
TRBJ1-5,TRBV6-1,.,many,CASRENFWGPDQPQHF,TGTGCCAGCAGGGAGAACTTTTGGGGCCCTGATCAGCCCCAGCATTTT
TRBJ2-5,TRBV13,.,many,CASRGLFQTQYF,TGTGCCAGCAGAGGCCTTTTCCAGACCCAGTACTTC
TRBJ1-1,TRBV5-6,TRBD1,many,CASSGSDRGGTEAFF,TGTGCCAGCAGCGGATCGGACAGGGGGGGCACTGAAGCTTTCTTT
TRBJ2-5,TRBV20-1,TRBD2,many,CSATRGGGQETQYF,TGCAGTGCTACGCGGGGGGGCGGCCAAGAGACCCAGTACTTC
TRBJ2-2,TRBV5-5,.,many,CASSGTGTLNTGELFF,TGTGCCAGCAGCGGCACAGGGACACTGAACACCGGGGAGCTGTTTTTT
TRBJ1-5,TRBV12-3/TRBV12-4,.,many,CASTLGGQPQHF,TGTGCCAGCACCCTGGGTGGTCAGCCCCAGCATTTT
TRBJ1-5,TRBV24-1,.,.,CATSDPGHNQPQHF,TGTGCCACCAGTGATCCGGGACACAATCAGCCCCAGCATTTT
TRBJ1-1,TRBV6-5,.,many,CASRQPGVNTEAFF,TGTGCCAGCAGACAACCCGGGGTGAACACTGAAGCTTTCTTT
TRBJ2-5,TRBV28,TRBD2,many,CASSSGRALRETQYF,TGTGCCAGCAGTAGCGGGAGGGCCCTCCGAGAGACCCAGTACTTC
TRBJ1-2,TRBV12-3/TRBV12-4,.,once,CASSSRQVSYGYTF,TGTGCCAGCAGTTCCAGACAAGTATCCTATGGCTACACCTTC
TRBJ1-1,TRBV11-3,.,.,CASSQASDAFF,TGTGCCAGCAGCCAGGCATCGGATGCTTTCTTT
TRBJ1-5,TRBV7-8,TRBD1,many,CASRQDRVGGQPQHF,TGTGCCAGCAGGCAGGACAGGGTCGGGGGTCAGCCCCAGCATTTT
TRBJ2-7,TRBV27,TRBD1,.,CASSRGQGLYEQYF,TGTGCCAGCAGTCGGGGACAGGGGCTATACGAGCAGTACTTC
TRBJ2-2,TRBV5-1,TRBD1,many,CASSSDPTGAGTGELFF,TGCGCCAGCAGCTCCGACCCGACAGGGGCGGGCACCGGGGAGCTGTTTTTT
TRBJ2-6,TRBV6-2/TRBV6-3,.,many,CASSYSGSGKASGANVLTF,TGTGCCAGCAGTTACTCGGGGTCAGGGAAGGCCTCTGGGGCCAACGTCCTGACTTTC
TRBJ1-2,TRBV19,TRBD1,many,CASSTYPGTARVLGYTF,TGTGCCAGTAGTACGTACCCCGGGACAGCGCGAGTTCTCGGCTACACCTTC
TRBJ2-2,TRBV12-3/TRBV12-4,TRBD1,.,CASSYTDRANTGELFF,TGTGCCAGCAGTTATACGGACAGGGCTAACACCGGGGAGCTGTTTTTT
TRBJ1-5,TRBV6-5,TRBD1,.,CASSWAPTDRVDQPQHF,TGTGCCAGCAGTTGGGCCCCTACGGACAGGGTAGATCAGCCCCAGCATTTT
TRBJ1-2,TRBV25-1,TRBD1,.,CASSDTTGANYGYTF,TGTGCCAGCAGTGACACGACAGGGGCTAACTATGGCTACACCTTC
TRBJ1-5,TRBV19,.,many,CASSIGGPQHF,TGTGCCAGTAGTATCGGTGGGCCCCAGCATTTT
TRBJ1-5,TRBV24-1,.,.,CATSDGRKPQHF,TGTGCCACCAGTGATGGGAGGAAGCCCCAGCATTTT
TRBJ1-3,TRBV7-2,TRBD1,many,CASSRETGFGNTIYF,TGTGCCAGCAGCAGGGAGACAGGGTTTGGAAACACCATATATTTT
TRBJ2-6,TRBV6-1,.,few,CASSEEVSGANVLTF,TGTGCCAGCAGTGAAGAGGTCTCTGGGGCCAACGTCCTGACTTTC
TRBJ1-2,TRBV12-3/TRBV12-4,TRBD1,.,CASTRGGTGLFEDYGYTF,TGTGCCAGCACCCGGGGGGGGACAGGGTTATTCGAGGACTATGGCTACACCTTC
TRBJ1-5,TRBV6-1,.,few,CASSESLSPYQPQHF,TGTGCCAGCAGTGAAAGTTTATCCCCCTATCAGCCCCAGCATTTT
TRBJ1-2,TRBV12-3/TRBV12-4,TRBD1,.,CASSAPDRVWGYTF,TGTGCCAGCAGTGCCCCGGACAGGGTATGGGGCTACACCTTC
TRBJ1-2,TRBV24-1,.,few,CATSDLNNYGYTF,TGTGCCACCAGTGACCTGAATAACTATGGCTACACCTTC
TRBJ2-7,TRBV5-1,TRBD2,.,CASSQQLAGGYEQYF,TGCGCCAGCAGCCAACAACTAGCGGGGGGTTACGAGCAGTACTTC
TRBJ1-2,TRBV28,.,many,CASSLSGRNYGYTF,TGTGCCAGCAGTTTATCAGGGAGGAACTATGGCTACACCTTC
TRBJ1-2,TRBV2,.,many,CASTFEAGNYGYTF,TGTGCCAGCACATTCGAGGCAGGGAACTATGGCTACACCTTC
TRBJ1-1,TRBV7-2,.,few,CASSLAPAGYTEAFF,TGTGCCAGCAGCTTAGCCCCGGCAGGGTACACTGAAGCTTTCTTT
TRBJ2-7,TRBV28,.,.,CASHKGGTYEQYF,TGTGCCAGCCATAAGGGAGGCACCTACGAGCAGTACTTC
TRBJ1-5,TRBV30,.,.,CAWSVRAGDQPQHF,TGTGCCTGGAGTGTGCGGGCAGGGGATCAGCCCCAGCATTTT
TRBJ2-2,TRBV24-1,.,.,CATSDTVSANTGELFF,TGTGCCACCAGTGACACAGTGAGCGCGAACACCGGGGAGCTGTTTTTT
TRBJ2-5,TRBV28,.,few,CASSPVGTYQETQYF,TGTGCCAGCAGTCCTGTCGGGACGTACCAAGAGACCCAGTACTTC
TRBJ2-7,TRBV30,.,.,CAWSRGTTYEQYF,TGTGCCTGGAGTAGAGGGACCACCTACGAGCAGTACTTC
TRBJ1-1,TRBV11-2,.,many,CASSVTYGGVKAFF,TGTGCCAGCAGCGTAACGTACGGGGGGGTGAAAGCTTTCTTT
TRBJ2-4,TRBV4-1,TRBD2,.,CASSQDLGLAGVNQYF,TGCGCCAGCAGCCAAGACCTTGGACTAGCGGGAGTTAATCAGTACTTC
TRBJ2-2,TRBV7-9,.,many,CASSSRDRYTGELFF,TGTGCCAGCAGCTCACGGGACCGATACACCGGGGAGCTGTTTTTT
TRBJ1-1,TRBV5-1,TRBD1,many,CASSTGTGNTEAFF,TGCGCCAGCAGCACCGGGACAGGGAACACTGAAGCTTTCTTT
TRBJ1-5,TRBV19,TRBD1,many,CASSQSGTAVNQPQHF,TGTGCCAGTAGTCAGTCCGGGACAGCCGTCAATCAGCCCCAGCATTTT
TRBJ2-5,TRBV7-3,.,many,CASSFGGTGETQYF,TGTGCCAGCAGCTTTGGAGGAACGGGAGAGACCCAGTACTTC
TRBJ2-5,TRBV5-1,.,few,CASRVGFAIQETQYF,TGCGCCAGCAGGGTCGGTTTTGCGATCCAAGAGACCCAGTACTTC
TRBJ2-2,TRBV20-1,TRBD2,many,CSAMGGSGELFF,TGCAGTGCCATGGGAGGGTCGGGGGAGCTGTTTTTT
TRBJ2-7,TRBV20-1,TRBD2,.,CSAREASGPYEQYF,TGCAGTGCTAGAGAAGCTAGCGGACCTTACGAGCAGTACTTC
TRBJ1-1,TRBV29-1,.,.,CSAEREGTEAFF,TGCAGCGCCGAAAGGGAGGGCACTGAAGCTTTCTTT
TRBJ1-1,TRBV6-1,.,.,CASSMVGGGPEAFF,TGTGCCAGCAGCATGGTAGGGGGGGGGCCGGAAGCTTTCTTT